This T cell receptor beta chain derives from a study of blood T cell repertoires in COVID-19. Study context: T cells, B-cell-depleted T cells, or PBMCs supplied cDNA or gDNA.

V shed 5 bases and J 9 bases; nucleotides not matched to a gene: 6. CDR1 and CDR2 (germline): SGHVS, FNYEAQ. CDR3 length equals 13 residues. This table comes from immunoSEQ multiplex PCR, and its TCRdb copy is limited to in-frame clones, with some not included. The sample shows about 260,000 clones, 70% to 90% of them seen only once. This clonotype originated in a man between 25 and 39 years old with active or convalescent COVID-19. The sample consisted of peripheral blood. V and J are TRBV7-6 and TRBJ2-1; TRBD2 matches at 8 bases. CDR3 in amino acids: CASSPGLVFEQFF. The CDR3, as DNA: TGTGCCAGCAGCCCGGGACTAGTGTTTGAGCAGTTCTTC.